The 17 T cell receptor beta chains given below trace back to one sample, sequenced in a study of shared clonotypes between healthy human individuals. Sequenced by immunoSEQ multiplex PCR; TCRdb stores in-frame clones only, minus some. The sample lists about 2.3 million clones; about nine tenths were seen once. Input material: naive CD4+ T cells from PBMCs. As to subset: CD45RA+ positively selected. Receptors originate from a man between 18 and 29 years old in good health. Some clones in this sample may be carry-over from other donors' samples.

The chain couples TRBV6-5 to TRBJ2-7, with 10 bases identical to TRBD1. The CDR3 has 15 amino acids. The germline V gene has CDR1 MNHEY and CDR2 SVGAGI. The V gene end was trimmed by 5 bases and the J gene end by 3 bases; junction bases not matched to a gene: 7. The CDR3 DNA reads as TGTGCCAGCAGTACCGGGACAGGGGACCTCTACGAGCAGTACTTC. It encodes CASSTGTGDLYEQYF.

This sequence joins TRBV4-2 and TRBJ2-7, with D hard to call. The CDR3 is 14 residues long. Germline CDR1 LGHNA, CDR2 YNFKEQ. V lost 0 bases, J lost 2 bases, and 8 bases lay in between. CDR3 nucleotides: TGTGCCAGCAGCCAAGATCGCCGAACCTACGAGCAGTACTTC. Translation gives CASSQDRRTYEQYF.

The chain is built from TRBV7-2 and TRBJ2-7, with D possibly matching TRBD2 (5 bases). The CDR3 is 15 residues long. V dropped 5 bases and J dropped 7 bases, with 21 bases sitting between them. Germline CDR1 SGHTA, CDR2 FQGNSA. CDR3 coding DNA: TGTGCCAGCAGCCCCCTATACGTGACCCGGGGAGAGCAGTACTTC. It codes for CASSPLYVTRGEQYF.

The chain is built from TRBV18 and TRBJ2-3; no firm D call. This CDR3 contains 14 residues. Germline V gene lookup returns CDR1 KGHSH and CDR2 LQKENI. V shed 3 bases and J shed 3 bases, with 10 bases lying between them. The CDR3 DNA sequence: TGTGCCAGCTCACCTTATGTGGGGACAGATACGCAGTATTTT. It codes for CASSPYVGTDTQYF.

This rearrangement joins TRBV7-2 to TRBJ2-6, with D possibly TRBD1 on 5 matching bases. Germline assignment: CDR1 SGHTA and CDR2 FQGNSA. This CDR3 has 14 amino acids. Deletions cut 6 bases from V and 1 base from J, with 7 bases between. CDR3 nucleotide sequence: TGTGCCAGCAGTACAGGATCTGGGGCCAACGTCCTGACTTTC. Its translation: CASSTGSGANVLTF.

This chain links TRBV4-1 with TRBJ1-2; 8 bases fit TRBD1. This CDR3 region has 15 residues. Germline CDR1 and CDR2: MGHRA and YSYEKL. Unmatched junction bases numbered 7, after V lost 4 bases and J lost 3 bases. The CDR3 sequence: CASSLKPGQDYGYTF. The CDR3 region has the DNA TGCGCCAGCAGCCTGAAGCCGGGACAGGACTATGGCTACACCTTC.

This clone occurred once. The chain uses TRBV2 and TRBJ2-7; a possible D gene is TRBD2 (6 bases). From germline, CDR1 is SNHLY and CDR2 FYNNEI. The V and J ends lost 8 bases and 7 bases respectively, with 18 bases between them. The CDR3 is 13 amino acids. CDR3 residues: CASSGTGAWEQYF. The CDR3 DNA sequence: TGTGCCAGCTCCGGGACTGGTGCCTGGGAGCAGTACTTC.

This chain uses TRBV11-2 with TRBJ2-7; 10 nucleotides align to TRBD2. The CDR3 totals 15 residues. After removal of 5 bases from V and 0 bases from J, the junction contained 4 bases not matched to a gene. Per germline, CDR1 SGHAT and CDR2 FQNNGV. The chain's CDR3 is CASSREREGSYEQYF. The DNA for the CDR3 is TGTGCCAGCAGCCGAGAGCGGGAGGGCTCCTACGAGCAGTACTTC.

The chain has TRBV9 and TRBJ1-2; D unresolved. The CDR3 contains 17 residues. V was pared by 0 bases and J by 3 bases, with 18 bases between. CDR1 is SGDLS, CDR2 YYNGEE, per germline. The CDR3 region has the DNA TGTGCCAGCAGCGTAGGGGGAAGAGGAAGGAGTGACTATGGCTACACCTTC. It codes for CASSVGGRGRSDYGYTF. Filled out from reference TRBV9 and TRBJ1-2, the complete variable domain reads DSGVTQTPKHLITATGQRVTLRCSPRSGDLSVYWYQQSLDQGLQFLIQYYNGEERAKGNILERFSAQQFPDLHSELNLSSLELGDSALYFCASSVGGRGRSDYGYTFGSGTRLTVV.

The rearrangement uses TRBV5-1 and TRBJ2-2; 7 nucleotides line up with TRBD1. Germline-derived CDR1 and CDR2 are SGHRS and YFSETQ. This CDR3 is 16 amino acids long. V dropped 2 bases and J dropped 1; count of bases not matched to a gene: 5. In DNA form, the CDR3 reads TGCGCCAGCAGCTTAGACAGGGTCGGGAACACCGGGGAGCTGTTTTTT. This gives the protein CASSLDRVGNTGELFF.

The chain couples TRBV7-9 to TRBJ2-5; the D gene is possibly TRBD2 (5 bases). The CDR3 consists of 15 residues. CDR1 and CDR2 from the germline V gene are SEHNR and FQNEAQ (reference sequence). Between the trimmed V and J ends, which lost 8 bases and 3 bases, there was a span of 19 bases. The CDR3 is CASGRAAVSKETQYF. The DNA for the CDR3 is TGTGCCAGCGGTAGGGCAGCGGTATCTAAAGAGACCCAGTACTTC.

This clone was seen a single time. The CDR3 spells CASSPMAQVSINTEAFF. In DNA, the CDR3 is TGTGCCAGCAGCCCTATGGCACAGGTTTCCATTAACACTGAAGCTTTCTTT. The V call is TRBV6-8, the J call TRBJ1-1; tentatively, D is TRBD1 (5 bases). The CDR3 has 17 amino acids. Germline V gives CDR1 MNHGY, CDR2 SAAAGT. V gave up 6 bases and J gave up 2 bases, with 22 bases separating them.

The chain recombines TRBV18 with TRBJ2-6; 8 nucleotides agree with TRBD1. Germline loops: CDR1 KGHSH, CDR2 LQKENI. The junction had 7 bases not matched to a gene; V was cut back by 0 bases and J by 0 bases. The CDR3 covers 19 residues. The CDR3 nucleotides read TGTGCCAGCTCACCACCTCGGGGGACAGGCCGCTCTGGGGCCAACGTCCTGACTTTC. Its translation is CASSPPRGTGRSGANVLTF.

Of note for this clone: The same CDR3 also results from other DNA sequences found in this sample. The chain carries TRBV11-3 and TRBJ2-5, with 7 nucleotides matching TRBD2. CDR3 size: 13 residues. V lost 5 bases, J lost 2 bases, and 2 bases stayed unmatched. The germline V gene encodes CDR1 SGHNT and CDR2 YENEEA. This CDR3 is CASSPGGQETQYF. The DNA for the CDR3 is TGTGCCAGCAGCCCGGGGGGACAAGAGACCCAGTACTTC.

Here the CDR3 reads CASSLGASRWYEQYF. The CDR3 DNA reads TGTGCCAGCAGTTTAGGGGCTAGCCGATGGTACGAGCAGTACTTC. The chain combines TRBV28 with TRBJ2-7; D is perhaps TRBD1 or TRBD2 (5 bases each). Germline V lookup: CDR1 MDHEN, CDR2 SYDVKM. The V end lost 2 bases, the J end lost 4 bases, and 15 bases lay between the germline ends. There are 15 residues in the CDR3. Full variable domain (remainder filled in from reference TRBV28 and TRBJ2-7): DVKVTQSSRYLVKRTGEKVFLECVQDMDHENMFWYRQDPGLGLRLIYFSYDVKMKEKGDIPEGYSVSREKKERFSLILESASTNQTSMYLCASSLGASRWYEQYFGPGTRLTVT.

J is TRBJ2-3 and V is TRBV7-3; D may be TRBD1 (5 bases). CDR1 is SGHTA, CDR2 FQGTGA, per germline. Trimming shortened V by 0 bases and J by 3 bases, and 10 bases separated the two germline ends. CDR3 size: 15 residues. Written as DNA, the CDR3 is TGTGCCAGCAGCTTAACGAAGGGGAATACAGATACGCAGTATTTT. Its translation: CASSLTKGNTDTQYF.

This chain connects TRBV28 to TRBJ2-3, with TRBD2 matching 7 bases. CDR3 length: 15 amino acids. The J segment lost 0 bases and the V segment lost 5 bases, leaving 5 bases of the junction unmatched. Germline V gives CDR1 MDHEN, CDR2 SYDVKM. The CDR3, as DNA: TGTGCCAGCAGTACTGCTAGCGGTAGCACAGATACGCAGTATTTT. Amino acids: CASSTASGSTDTQYF.